This is a list of T cell receptor beta chains from one sample in a study of T-cell reconstitution after alpha-beta-depleted transplantation in children. TCRdb re-called the PCR reads with MiXCR, one entry per CDR3 protein. The sample yields 400,000 to 550,000 distinct CDR3 sequences, roughly 10% seen once. Sequencing used PBMCs, obtained before TCRalphabeta/CD19-depleted stem cell transplant. The receptors originated from a child under 10 years old with inherited bone marrow failure, due to receive a stem cell transplant. CDR3s include the opening cysteine and the closing phenylalanine or tryptophan. Each record gives: J gene, V gene, D gene, clone size, CDR3 protein, CDR3 DNA. D genes are given only for firm matches. Size values are once, few and many counts, or a class for expanded clones, and some rows have none.

J gene: TRBJ2-7
V gene: TRBV24-1
D gene: -
clone size: -
CDR3 protein: CATSLGSHEQYF
CDR3 DNA: TGTGCCACCAGTCTTGGGAGCCACGAGCAGTACTTC

J gene: TRBJ2-5
V gene: TRBV7-7
D gene: -
clone size: once
CDR3 protein: CASSYNSLETQYF
CDR3 DNA: TGTGCTAGCAGCTATAACAGCTTAGAGACCCAGTACTTC

J gene: TRBJ2-7
V gene: TRBV9
D gene: TRBD1
clone size: few
CDR3 protein: CASSPAGTDEQYF
CDR3 DNA: TGTGCCAGCAGCCCGGCCGGGACAGACGAGCAGTACTTC

J gene: TRBJ2-5
V gene: TRBV12-3/TRBV12-4
D gene: -
clone size: many
CDR3 protein: CASSRTGFQETQYF
CDR3 DNA: TGTGCCAGCAGCCGAACTGGATTCCAAGAGACCCAGTACTTC

J gene: TRBJ2-1
V gene: TRBV29-1
D gene: TRBD2
clone size: many
CDR3 protein: CSVQTGTSSYNEQFF
CDR3 DNA: TGCAGCGTTCAGACCGGGACTAGCTCCTACAATGAGCAGTTCTTC

J gene: TRBJ2-1
V gene: TRBV20-1
D gene: TRBD2
clone size: -
CDR3 protein: CSARGLAGGDSYNEQFF
CDR3 DNA: TGCAGTGCTAGAGGACTAGCGGGAGGGGACTCCTACAATGAGCAGTTCTTC

J gene: TRBJ1-2
V gene: TRBV7-2
D gene: -
clone size: many
CDR3 protein: CASSSGALSYGYTF
CDR3 DNA: TGTGCCAGCAGCTCAGGGGCCCTCTCTTATGGCTACACCTTC

J gene: TRBJ2-1
V gene: TRBV9
D gene: TRBD2
clone size: many
CDR3 protein: CASSGLAGWVQFF
CDR3 DNA: TGTGCCAGCAGCGGACTAGCGGGATGGGTCCAGTTCTTC

J gene: TRBJ2-7
V gene: TRBV2
D gene: -
clone size: -
CDR3 protein: CASSGGASCEQYF
CDR3 DNA: TGTGCCAGCAGTGGGGGGGCCTCCTGCGAGCAGTACTTC

J gene: TRBJ1-4
V gene: TRBV9
D gene: -
clone size: few
CDR3 protein: CASSVVGGAGEKLFF
CDR3 DNA: TGTGCCAGCAGCGTAGTGGGGGGCGCAGGAGAAAAACTGTTTTTT